Listed here are 30 T cell receptor beta chains from one sample, sequenced in a study of regulatory T cells in long-lasting Graves disease. Time point here: newly diagnosed GD, antithyroid drugs for less than 3 months. TCR sequences were obtained from RNA taken from PBMCs. The TCR beta library used iRepertoire HTBI primers with Arm-PCR amplification of CDR3. TCRdb reprocessed the multiplex PCR reads with MiXCR, giving one entry per CDR3 protein. The sample gives over 350,000 distinct CDR3 sequences, 14% of which show up once; about 15% is in the top ten. These data also formed part of another study, on T cells in Graves' hyperthyroidism and ophthalmopathy.

The sequenced sample was peripheral blood mononuclear cells (PBMCs), obtained at new diagnosis, from a patient treated with antithyroid drugs. Source of these receptors: a woman between 50 and 59 years old with Graves disease.

In its sample, this clonotype was seen many times. The chain carries TRBV10-3 and TRBJ2-2; D gene ambiguous. This CDR3 has 16 residues. V gave up 4 bases and J gave up 1 base, with 13 bases separating them. Germline values: CDR1 ENHRY, CDR2 SYGVKD. CDR3 nucleotides: TGTGCCATCAGTGCTTTAGGGCTAGAGAACACCGGGGAGCTGTTTTTT. Amino acid sequence: CAISALGLENTGELFF.

There are many counts of this clonotype. The rearrangement links TRBV2 to TRBJ1-6, with 9 bases matching TRBD1. Germline assignment: CDR1 SNHLY and CDR2 FYNNEI. CDR3 length equals 15 residues. Losses at the gene ends were 8 bases for V and 0 bases for J; bases not matched to a gene: 2. CDR3 amino acids: CASLGQGSYNSPLHF. The CDR3 bases are TGTGCCAGCCTGGGACAGGGCTCCTATAATTCACCCCTCCACTTT. Full variable domain (remainder filled in from reference TRBV2 and TRBJ1-6): EPEVTQTPSHQVTQMGQEVILRCVPISNHLYFYWYRQILGQKVEFLVSFYNNEISEKSEIFDDQFSVERPDGSNFTLKIRSTKLEDSAMYFCASLGQGSYNSPLHFGNGTRLTVT.

This clonotype was detected only a few times. One end of the junction does not line up with germline, which may come from a read error. This chain connects TRBV7-3 to TRBJ2-3; no reliable D call. The CDR3 runs 14 residues. Germline V gene lookup returns CDR1 SGHTA and CDR2 FQGTGA. The CDR3 protein is CAGSLGGSTDTQYF. In DNA, the CDR3 is TGTGCCGGCAGCTTAGGTGGTAGCACAGATACGCAGTATTTT.

The chain recombines TRBV20-1 with TRBJ2-2; 8 nucleotides agree with TRBD1. After removal of 6 bases from V and 5 bases from J, the junction contained 8 bases not matched to a gene. The CDR3 has 14 residues. Germline V gene data show CDR1 as DFQATT and CDR2 as SNEGSKA (reference sequence). The CDR3 reads CSATRTGITGELFF. The CDR3 bases are TGCAGTGCAACGAGGACAGGGATTACCGGGGAGCTGTTTTTT.

This clonotype was counted many times. J is TRBJ2-1 and V is TRBV11-2; D might be TRBD1 (6 bases). CDR1 SGHAT and CDR2 FQNNGV come from the germline V gene. With 3 bases removed from V and 9 bases from J, the gap between germline ends came to 15 bases. This CDR3 spans 14 amino acids. The CDR3 DNA follows: TGTGCCAGCAGCTTCCACAGGGAAACAGCTGAGCAGTTCTTC. Translating gives CASSFHRETAEQFF.

The table lists this clonotype with many counts. V is TRBV5-5 and J is TRBJ1-5; TRBD1 is a possible D gene (5 bases). In germline, CDR1 is SGHKS, CDR2 YYEKEE (reference sequence). The V gene lost 4 bases and the J gene lost 3 bases, with 17 bases spanning the gap. The CDR3 loop spans 16 amino acids. DNA for the CDR3: TGTGCCAGCAGCCTCGATGGAGGGGTTCCCAATCAGCCCCAGCATTTT. It yields the protein CASSLDGGVPNQPQHF.

The sample holds many counts of this clonotype. The genes are TRBV28 and TRBJ2-4, with a weak D call TRBD2 (5 bases). The CDR3 consists of 15 residues. The germline V gene encodes CDR1 MDHEN and CDR2 SYDVKM. Trimming pared 2 bases from V and 1 base from J, leaving 9 bases between. CDR3 nucleotides: TGTGCCAGCAGTTTACGGGGAAAGGCCAAAAACATTCAGTACTTC. Amino acid sequence: CASSLRGKAKNIQYF.

The table lists this clonotype with many counts. The chain links TRBV27 to TRBJ1-6, with D hard to call. Germline lookup yields CDR1 MNHEY and CDR2 SMNVEV (reference sequence). The V end was cut by 1 base, the J end by 7 bases, with 11 bases between. There are 15 residues in the CDR3. The CDR3 nucleotides read TGTGCCAGCAGTTTATTCTCGGGAGCCAATTCACCCCTCCACTTT. Translating it yields CASSLFSGANSPLHF.

This clonotype was counted ten times or more. This chain joins TRBV12-3 or TRBV12-4 and TRBJ2-1; TRBD1 might be the D (5 bases). The ends were cut back, 3 bases at V and 7 bases at J, with 19 bases in the middle. CDR3 length: 16 amino acids. The CDR3 spells CASSFALGEGVNEQFF. The CDR3 nucleotides are TGTGCCAGCAGTTTCGCCCTAGGGGAAGGCGTGAATGAGCAGTTCTTC.

In its sample, this clonotype was seen a few times. This sequence may be a read error, since a much larger clone differs from it by one base. This likely comes from a read error, as the CDR3 has no conserved phenylalanine or tryptophan at its end. This sequence joins TRBV6-1 and TRBJ2-7; D not resolved. This CDR3 has 11 amino acids. V was shortened by 9 bases and J by 3 bases, with 9 bases between the two germline ends. Germline V gene data show CDR1 as MNHNS and CDR2 as SASEGT. CDR3 in DNA: TGTGCCAGTGTGTTGTACTACGAGCAGTACCTC. Translation gives CASVLYYEQYL.

This clonotype was counted many times. This sequence joins TRBV3-1 and TRBJ1-1; the D is unclear. Germline-derived CDR1 and CDR2 are LGHDT and YNNKEL (reference sequence). The CDR3 spans 12 residues. The V and J ends lost 3 bases and 4 bases respectively, with 6 bases between them. The CDR3 reads CASSQSLTEAFF. In DNA form, the CDR3 reads TGTGCCAGCAGCCAGTCCCTCACTGAAGCTTTCTTT.

This clonotype has ten or more counts. The V call is TRBV3-1, the J call TRBJ2-1; possible D gene TRBD2, 6 bases. The length of the CDR3 is 14 residues. Germline V gives CDR1 LGHDT, CDR2 YNNKEL (reference sequence). V was cut by 2 bases and J by 5 bases, with 10 bases left in between. In DNA form, the CDR3 reads TGTGCCAGCAGCCAATGGCGGGGAGACAATGAGCAGTTCTTC. Translation: CASSQWRGDNEQFF.

The table lists this clonotype with many counts. CDR3 coding DNA: TGTGCCAGCAGTTTAGGGCGGGAGAGGGGCGGGGAAGAGACCCAGTACTTC. Protein sequence: CASSLGRERGGEETQYF. V gene TRBV12-3 or TRBV12-4 combines with J gene TRBJ2-5, with 7 bases fitting TRBD2. The CDR3 extends over 17 amino acids. The junction had 11 bases not matched to a gene; V was cut back by 1 base and J by 3 bases.

This clonotype was detected many times. The chain recombines TRBV14 with TRBJ1-1; TRBD1 aligns across 9 bases. This CDR3 has 16 residues. Germline loops: CDR1 SGHDN, CDR2 FVKESK. The V gene end was trimmed by 2 bases and the J gene end by 2 bases; junction bases not matched to a gene: 6. The CDR3, as DNA: TGTGCCAGCAGCCAACTTTGGACAGGGGATAACACTGAAGCTTTCTTT. This sequence encodes CASSQLWTGDNTEAFF.

About this clonotype itself: Compared with germline, one end of the junction differs, possibly owing to a read error. The V call is TRBV28, the J call TRBJ2-7; D may match TRBD1 or TRBD2 (5 bases each). Germline CDR1 MDHEN, CDR2 SYDVKM. The CDR3 sequence is 13 residues long. CDR3 in amino acids: CASSSGTNYGQYF. CDR3 nucleotide sequence: TGTGCCAGCAGTTCAGGGACCAACTACGGGCAGTACTTC.

J is TRBJ1-2 and V is TRBV27; no firm D call. Germline V CDR1 and CDR2: MNHEY, SMNVEV (reference sequence). The CDR3 loop spans 15 amino acids. Trimming took 4 bases from V and 5 from J, leaving 17 bases between them. CDR3 nucleotides: TGTGCCAGCAGTTCACCTACAGCTGGCTTTTATGGCTACACCTTC. Protein product: CASSSPTAGFYGYTF.

This clonotype was detected ten times or more. The genes are TRBV2 and TRBJ2-1; 9 bases are a match to TRBD2. Trimming took 8 bases from V and 5 from J; bases not matched to a gene: 10. The CDR3 covers 15 residues. In germline, CDR1 is SNHLY, CDR2 FYNNEI. CDR3 region: CASRLLAGTHNEQFF. In DNA, the CDR3 is TGTGCCAGCCGCCTACTAGCGGGTACTCACAATGAGCAGTTCTTC. Full variable domain (outside the CDR3, taken from reference TRBV2 and TRBJ2-1): EPEVTQTPSHQVTQMGQEVILRCVPISNHLYFYWYRQILGQKVEFLVSFYNNEISEKSEIFDDQFSVERPDGSNFTLKIRSTKLEDSAMYFCASRLLAGTHNEQFFGPGTRLTVL.

The table lists this clonotype with many counts. V is TRBV11-2 and J is TRBJ2-7, with TRBD2 identical over 12 bases. The germline V gene has CDR1 SGHAT and CDR2 FQNNGV. J gave up 6 bases and V 4 bases, and 7 bases lay outside the gene matches. This CDR3 has 15 amino acids. The CDR3 coding sequence is TGTGCCAGCAGCTCGCTGACTAGCGGGAGAGGCGAGCAGTACTTC. Translation: CASSSLTSGRGEQYF.

The chain links TRBV5-1 to TRBJ2-1; 14 bases are shared with TRBD2. This CDR3 has 16 residues. J was trimmed by 11 bases and V by 0 bases; bases with no gene match: 7. Looked up from germline, CDR1 is SGHRS and CDR2 is YFSETQ. The CDR3 DNA is TGCGCCAGCAGCTTGGCCACGGGGACTAGCGGGAGTCAGCAGTTCTTC. The encoded protein is CASSLATGTSGSQQFF.

This rearrangement joins TRBV9 to TRBJ2-2, with 13 positions matching TRBD2. J lost 5 bases, V lost 3 bases, and 7 bases had no gene match. CDR1 and CDR2 (germline): SGDLS, YYNGEE. The CDR3 is made up of 17 amino acids. The CDR3 here is CASSGTSGSPQTGELFF. The CDR3, as DNA: TGTGCCAGCAGCGGGACTAGCGGGAGCCCCCAGACCGGGGAGCTGTTTTTT.

The chain joins TRBV6-1 to TRBJ2-3, with 9 bases that match TRBD1. The germline V gene encodes CDR1 MNHNS and CDR2 SASEGT. This CDR3 comprises 14 residues. Trimming removed 8 bases from V and 2 bases from J; junction bases left unmatched: 5. The CDR3 spells CASPRQGVTDTQYF. CDR3 nucleotide sequence: TGTGCCAGCCCCCGACAGGGGGTCACAGATACGCAGTATTTT.

Comment on this clonotype: A much larger clonotype is one base distant, so this may be a read error. This rearrangement joins TRBV28 to TRBJ2-2; no firm D call. The CDR3 contains 14 residues. V lost 8 bases and J lost 0, with 10 bases in between. Germline CDR1 is MDHEN and CDR2 is SYDVKM. CDR3 protein: CASLGPANTGELFF. CDR3 nucleotides: TGTGCCAGCTTAGGCCCAGCGAACACCGGGGAGCTGTTTTTT. Using reference TRBV28 and TRBJ2-2 for the parts outside the CDR3, the full variable domain is DVKVTQSSRYLVKRTGEKVFLECVQDMDHENMFWYRQDPGLGLRLIYFSYDVKMKEKGDIPEGYSVSREKKERFSLILESASTNQTSMYLCASLGPANTGELFFGEGSRLTVL.

This clonotype has at least ten counts. The V and J genes are TRBV11-1 and TRBJ2-7; no definite D call. CDR1 is SGHAT and CDR2 is FQDESV in the germline V gene (reference sequence). V was trimmed by 4 bases and J by 4 bases, leaving 20 bases between them. The CDR3 loop spans 16 amino acids. This CDR3 reads CASSSTNSENQYEQYF. CDR3 nucleotides: TGTGCCAGCAGCTCAACTAACAGCGAAAACCAATACGAGCAGTACTTC.

This clonotype came up a few times. The chain uses TRBV5-4 and TRBJ1-6; D is perhaps TRBD1 (5 bases). Trimming took 1 base from V and 13 from J, leaving 9 bases between them. Germline loops: CDR1 SGHNT, CDR2 YYREEE (reference sequence). This CDR3 has 12 amino acids. The CDR3 region is CASSLQGSPLHF. The CDR3 nucleotides read TGTGCCAGCAGCTTGCAGGGTTCTCCCCTCCACTTT.

This clonotype was counted many times. The chain recombines TRBV18 with TRBJ1-1; D call uncertain. The V gene lost 2 bases and the J gene lost 5 bases, with 15 bases spanning the gap. Germline assignment: CDR1 KGHSH and CDR2 LQKENI. The CDR3 loop spans 15 amino acids. The CDR3 protein is CASSPIEGSGTEAFF. The CDR3 region has the DNA TGTGCCAGCTCACCAATTGAGGGTTCGGGGACTGAAGCTTTCTTT.

This clonotype was found many times. The chain joins TRBV3-1 to TRBJ2-2, with a possible D match to TRBD1 (6 bases). V was clipped by 4 bases and J by 4 bases, with 7 bases between them. The CDR3 is made up of 13 amino acids. CDR1 is LGHDT, CDR2 YNNKEL, per germline (reference sequence). The CDR3 loop is CASSLDSTGELFF. CDR3 sequence (DNA): TGTGCCAGCAGCCTGGACAGCACCGGGGAGCTGTTTTTT. Combining the CDR3 with reference TRBV3-1 and TRBJ2-2 gives the whole variable domain DTAVSQTPKYLVTQMGNDKSIKCEQNLGHDTMYWYKQDSKKFLKIMFSYNNKELIINETVPNRFSPKSPDKAHLNLHINSLELGDSAVYFCASSLDSTGELFFGEGSRLTVL.

This clonotype was detected ten times or more. The rearrangement joins TRBV6-1 to TRBJ1-5; tentative D call: TRBD1 (5 bases). The CDR3 length is 16 residues. Germline CDR1 reads MNHNS; CDR2 reads SASEGT. Trimming shortened V by 8 bases and J by 2 bases, and 19 bases separated the two germline ends. The CDR3 coding sequence is TGTGCCAGCTCGATGGGGGGTGGAATGGGCAATCAGCCCCAGCATTTT. Protein product: CASSMGGGMGNQPQHF.

This clonotype was counted at least ten times. CDR3 nucleotides: TGTGCCAGCATTGGACAGGGGGACACCGGGGAGCTGTTTTTT. This encodes CASIGQGDTGELFF. This chain joins TRBV6-1 and TRBJ2-2; the match to TRBD1 covers 10 bases. Unmatched junction bases numbered 2, after V lost 7 bases and J lost 3 bases. The germline V gene has CDR1 MNHNS and CDR2 SASEGT. This CDR3 contains 14 residues.

This clonotype was seen ten or more times. The J gene is TRBJ1-1, the V gene TRBV19; possible D gene TRBD1, 6 bases. The CDR3 sequence is 15 residues long. The V gene lost 5 bases and the J gene lost 1 base, with 14 bases spanning the gap. Germline CDR1 reads LNHDA; CDR2 reads SQIVND (reference sequence). CDR3 sequence reads: CASSSIDRWNTEAFF. CDR3 sequence (DNA): TGTGCCAGTAGTTCTATCGACAGGTGGAACACTGAAGCTTTCTTT.

The rearrangement joins TRBV28 to TRBJ2-7, with 7 bases matching TRBD1. The germline CDR1 and CDR2 sequences are MDHEN and SYDVKM. The CDR3 is 14 amino acids. The J segment lost 6 bases and the V segment lost 7 bases, leaving 12 bases of the junction unmatched. The CDR3 sequence: CASTLGQLLGEQYF. The CDR3 DNA is TGTGCCAGCACTCTGGGACAGCTGCTGGGCGAGCAGTACTTC.